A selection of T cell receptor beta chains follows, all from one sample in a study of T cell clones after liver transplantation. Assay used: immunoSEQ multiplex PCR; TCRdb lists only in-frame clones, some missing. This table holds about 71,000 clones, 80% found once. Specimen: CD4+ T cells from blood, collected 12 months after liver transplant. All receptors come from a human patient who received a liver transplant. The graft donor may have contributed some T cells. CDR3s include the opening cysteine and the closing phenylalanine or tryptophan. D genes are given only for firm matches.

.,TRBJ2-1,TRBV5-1,CASSTIAAPYNEQFF,TGCGCCAGCAGCACGATAGCGGCTCCCTACAATGAGCAGTTCTTC
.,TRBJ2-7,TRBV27,CASSLGDRPEQYF,TGTGCCAGCAGTTTGGGTGACCGCCCCGAGCAGTACTTC
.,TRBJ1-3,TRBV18,CASSPGGGVSGNTIYF,TGTGCCAGCTCACCGGGAGGCGGAGTCTCTGGAAACACCATATATTTT
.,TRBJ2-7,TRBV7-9,CASSSRATGTEQYF,TGTGCCAGCAGCTCCCGGGCCACTGGGACCGAGCAGTACTTC
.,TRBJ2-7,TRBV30,CAWSGGVFAGSEQYF,TGTGCCTGGAGTGGGGGTGTCTTTGCGGGGAGCGAGCAGTACTTC
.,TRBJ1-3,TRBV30,CAWSLVRVGVGNTIYF,TGTGCCTGGAGTCTCGTCAGGGTAGGGGTCGGAAACACCATATATTTT
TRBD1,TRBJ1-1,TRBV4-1,CASSHQDRRTEAFF,TGCGCCAGCAGCCATCAGGACAGGCGAACTGAAGCTTTCTTT
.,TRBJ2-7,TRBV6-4,CASSEKRGLPYEQYF,TGTGCCAGCAGTGAAAAAAGGGGCCTTCCCTACGAGCAGTACTTC
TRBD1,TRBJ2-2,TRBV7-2,CASSRDRASGELFF,TGTGCCAGCAGCCGTGACAGGGCTAGCGGGGAGCTGTTTTTT
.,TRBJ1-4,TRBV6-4,CASTIDRNSTNEKLFF,TGTGCCAGCACTATAGACCGGAACTCAACTAATGAAAAACTGTTTTTT